This is a list of T cell receptor beta chains from one sample in a study of siplizumab effects on memory and regulatory T cells. These receptors lack a known antigen. The method was immunoSEQ multiplex PCR; TCRdb's version includes in-frame clones alone and lacks a portion of them. The data contain 10,000 or so clones, approximately 40% of them singletons. Sequenced material: CFSE-low (dividing) CD8+ T cells sorted from an allogeneic mixed lymphocyte reaction. All receptors derive from a human donor in good health; the cells came from an allogeneic mixed lymphocyte reaction. Both conserved end residues are part of each CDR3. A D gene is named only where the DNA matches it firmly. Clone size is not always given. Where it is, it says once, few, many or a class for expanded clones.

cdr3_nt cdr3_aa v_call clone_size d_call j_call
TGTGCCAGCACCTACCCGGGACAGGTGGCTGAAGCTTTCTTT CASTYPGQVAEAFF TRBV6-5 few TRBD1 TRBJ1-1
TGTGCCAGTCGGATCTGGACAGGCCACAATCAGCCCCAGCATTTT CASRIWTGHNQPQHF TRBV19 many TRBD1 TRBJ1-5
TGCAGCGTCGATACAGGCCCCGGCGAGCAGTACTTC CSVDTGPGEQYF TRBV29-1 . . TRBJ2-7
TGCGCCAGCAGCCAAGTGGGTGGCCGGCCCTACGAGCAGTACTTC CASSQVGGRPYEQYF TRBV4-1 . . TRBJ2-7
TGTGCCAGCAGCCAGGGACGGGCCTACGAGCAGTACTTC CASSQGRAYEQYF TRBV11-2 few . TRBJ2-7
TGTGCCAGTAGTGTGACTAGCGGGGGATCCTACAATGAGCAGTTCTTC CASSVTSGGSYNEQFF TRBV19 medium-sized TRBD2 TRBJ2-1
TGTGCCAGCAACATACGGGGGCAGATTAACTATGGCTACACCTTC CASNIRGQINYGYTF TRBV27 few . TRBJ1-2
TGTGCCAGCAGTTACGGAGGGGCTGGAAACACCATATATTTT CASSYGGAGNTIYF TRBV6-5 medium-sized . TRBJ1-3
TGTGCCAGCACCCCCCCGGACAGGGCTTCCTACGAGCAGTACTTC CASTPPDRASYEQYF TRBV25-1 . TRBD1 TRBJ2-7
TGTGCCAGCAGCGAAGAAGACAGGTCCACCGGGGAGCTGTTTTTT CASSEEDRSTGELFF TRBV7-3 . . TRBJ2-2
TGTGCCAGCAGTTTGTCGACCTGGAACGAGCAGTACTTC CASSLSTWNEQYF TRBV27 medium-sized . TRBJ2-7
TGTGCCAGCTCGCCTATGAGGGGGGAATACGAGCAGTACTTC CASSPMRGEYEQYF TRBV18 few . TRBJ2-7
TGTGCCAGCAATCTAGCGGGAACGACCGGGGAGCTGTTTTTT CASNLAGTTGELFF TRBV6-6 . TRBD2 TRBJ2-2
TGTGCCAGCTCCTTTAGTGGCGGGGGGGCAACAGATACGCAGTATTTT CASSFSGGGATDTQYF TRBV9 once TRBD2 TRBJ2-3
TGTGCCAGCAGTTGGCTAGCGGGGGTAGAGACCCAGTACTTC CASSWLAGVETQYF TRBV6-6 . TRBD2 TRBJ2-5
TGTGCCAGCAGCAAATTCGGACGAACTCAAGAGACCCAGTACTTC CASSKFGRTQETQYF TRBV21-1 medium-sized . TRBJ2-5
TGCGCCAGCAGTAGACAGGGCGGCACCGGGGAGCTGTTTTTT CASSRQGGTGELFF TRBV4-3 . TRBD1 TRBJ2-2
TGTGCCAGCAGTTACGGGACAGGGGCCTATGGCTACACCTTC CASSYGTGAYGYTF TRBV6-5 medium-sized TRBD1 TRBJ1-2
TGTGCCAGCAGCGCAAGCTCCTACAATGAGCAGTTCTTC CASSASSYNEQFF TRBV7-5 . . TRBJ2-1
TGTGCCAGCAGCGAGGGGTCGGGCAGGGACAATTCACCCCTCCACTTT CASSEGSGRDNSPLHF TRBV9 . . TRBJ1-6
TGTGCCAGCAGCCCTGGGTCCCAATTTGGCTACGAGCAGTACTTC CASSPGSQFGYEQYF TRBV6-5 . . TRBJ2-7
TGCAGCGTTGAACTAGCTAACACCGGGGAGCTGTTTTTT CSVELANTGELFF TRBV29-1 . . TRBJ2-2
TGTGCCAGCAGCCCGGGACTAGCGGATACAGATACGCAGTATTTT CASSPGLADTDTQYF TRBV4-2 . TRBD2 TRBJ2-3
TGTGCCAGCAGCTTTACGGCGGTAGTTCTGTACAATGAGCAGTTCTTC CASSFTAVVLYNEQFF TRBV5-6 . . TRBJ2-1
TGTGCCAGCAGCCCGGGACCTAGTAGTCAGCCCCAGCATTTT CASSPGPSSQPQHF TRBV7-6 few . TRBJ1-5
TGTGCCATCAGTGAGGACCGGGTAGGCACCGGGGAGCTGTTTTTT CAISEDRVGTGELFF TRBV10-3 medium-sized . TRBJ2-2